This T cell receptor beta chain came from a study of T cells after yellow fever vaccination. This clonotype has at least ten counts. TCR cDNA was made by 5'RACE template switching, adding a universal primer site and UMIs. Each CDR3 protein gets one entry after TCRdb re-called the 5' RACE reads with MiXCR. The repertoire holds roughly 45,000 distinct CDR3 sequences, with about 6.8% as singletons. Points from the study as a whole: Booster samples showed a return of most primary-vaccination clones (around 96% CD4, 88% CD8). The study noted that FACS-sorted repertoires could contain abundant clonotypes contaminating from the bulk population. Peaking on day 5 versus 15, the secondary response was faster but weaker.

Material: CD8+ T cells not binding an NS4B(214-222) dextramer, sorted from PBMCs, obtained 45 days after the yellow fever booster vaccination. This TCR came from a man younger than 45 who received the YFV17D yellow fever vaccine.

CDR3 coding DNA: TGTGCCAGCAGTCTAAGAGGGCTTAATTCACCCCTCCACTTT. Residues: CASSLRGLNSPLHF. The chain uses TRBV27 and TRBJ1-6; D remains unclear. This CDR3 contains 14 residues. CDR1 and CDR2 (germline): MNHEY, SMNVEV (reference sequence). V gave up 5 bases and J gave up 6 bases, with 11 bases separating them.